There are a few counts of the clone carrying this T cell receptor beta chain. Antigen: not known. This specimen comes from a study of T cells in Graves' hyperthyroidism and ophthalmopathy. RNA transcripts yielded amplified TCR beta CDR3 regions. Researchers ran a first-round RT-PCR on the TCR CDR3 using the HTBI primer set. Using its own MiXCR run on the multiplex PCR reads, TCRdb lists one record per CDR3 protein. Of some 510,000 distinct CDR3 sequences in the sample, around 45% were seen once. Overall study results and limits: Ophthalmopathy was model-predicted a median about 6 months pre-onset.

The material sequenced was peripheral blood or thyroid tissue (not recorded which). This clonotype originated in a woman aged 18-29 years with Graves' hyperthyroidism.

CDR3 DNA: TGTGCCAGTAGTAACCTGGGGGCTGTCGAGCAGTACTTC. Its translation: CASSNLGAVEQYF. The V call is TRBV19, the J call TRBJ2-7, with D possibly matching TRBD1 (6 bases). The germline V gene encodes CDR1 LNHDA and CDR2 SQIVND (reference sequence). Trimming left V 4 bases short and J 6 bases short, with 13 bases between. CDR3 size: 13 residues.